A selection of T cell receptor beta chains follows, all from one sample in a study of CD8+ T cells in alopecia areata. Profiling relied on immunoSEQ multiplex PCR, and the TCRdb table lists in-frame clones only, not all of them. The top ten hold under 1.5% of the sample, which has roughly 250,000 clones, about two thirds seen once. Sequencing was performed on CD4+ T cells sorted from blood, taken at week 0. Every receptor here comes from a human donor with alopecia areata. The CDR3 runs from the conserved cysteine through the conserved F or W. A D gene is named only where the DNA matches it firmly. Size values are once, few and many counts, or a class for expanded clones, and some rows have none.

clone_size: -
j_call: TRBJ2-3
d_call: TRBD1
v_call: TRBV5-1
cdr3_nt: TGCGCCAGCAGCTTGAGGGGGCTAGGCACAGATACGCAGTATTTT
cdr3_aa: CASSLRGLGTDTQYF

clone_size: -
j_call: TRBJ1-5
d_call: -
v_call: TRBV2
cdr3_nt: TGTGCCAGCACCCAAAGCAATCAGCCCCAGCATTTT
cdr3_aa: CASTQSNQPQHF

clone_size: few
j_call: TRBJ2-1
d_call: -
v_call: TRBV29-1
cdr3_nt: TGCAGCGTTGGGGCCATCCAGGCACTGTTCAATGAGCAGTTCTTC
cdr3_aa: CSVGAIQALFNEQFF

clone_size: -
j_call: TRBJ1-4
d_call: TRBD1
v_call: TRBV30
cdr3_nt: TGTGCATGCGACAGGGGGAATGAAAAACTGTTTTTT
cdr3_aa: CACDRGNEKLFF

clone_size: -
j_call: TRBJ2-2
d_call: TRBD2
v_call: TRBV27
cdr3_nt: TGTGCCAGCAGCCCTCGATGGACTAGCGCCACCGGGGAGCTGTTTTTT
cdr3_aa: CASSPRWTSATGELFF

clone_size: -
j_call: TRBJ2-2
d_call: TRBD2
v_call: TRBV5-1
cdr3_nt: TGCGCCAGCAGCTTGGGCCAGCGGGGACGCACCGGGGAGCTGTTTTTT
cdr3_aa: CASSLGQRGRTGELFF

clone_size: -
j_call: TRBJ2-1
d_call: TRBD1
v_call: TRBV18
cdr3_nt: TGTGCCAGCTCACCCCTAAGTCAGGGGGCCCTAAGTGAGCAGTTCTTC
cdr3_aa: CASSPLSQGALSEQFF

clone_size: -
j_call: TRBJ1-5
d_call: -
v_call: TRBV29-1
cdr3_nt: TGCAGCGTTGTAAGTCCCGGCCAGCCCCAGCATTTT
cdr3_aa: CSVVSPGQPQHF

clone_size: few
j_call: TRBJ2-7
d_call: TRBD2
v_call: TRBV25-1
cdr3_nt: TGTGCCAGCAGTCGGGGGGTCGACGAGCAGTACTTC
cdr3_aa: CASSRGVDEQYF

clone_size: -
j_call: TRBJ1-4
d_call: -
v_call: TRBV7-9
cdr3_nt: TGTGCCAGCAGCTTAGTAGGTGATGAAAAACTGTTTTTT
cdr3_aa: CASSLVGDEKLFF

clone_size: -
j_call: TRBJ2-3
d_call: -
v_call: TRBV2
cdr3_nt: TGTGCCAGAGGGGAAGATACGCAGTATTTT
cdr3_aa: CARGEDTQYF

clone_size: -
j_call: TRBJ1-1
d_call: -
v_call: TRBV6-5
cdr3_nt: TGTGCCAGCAGTTACTCGAAGAACACTGAAGCTTTCTTT
cdr3_aa: CASSYSKNTEAFF

clone_size: -
j_call: TRBJ2-5
d_call: -
v_call: TRBV4-3
cdr3_nt: TGCGCCAGCAGCCAAGAGGGACAAGGAGAGACCCAGTACTTC
cdr3_aa: CASSQEGQGETQYF

clone_size: -
j_call: TRBJ2-1
d_call: TRBD2
v_call: TRBV5-1
cdr3_nt: TGCGCCAGCAGCTTGGGTCTAGCGGGGGCCTACAATGAGCAGTTCTTC
cdr3_aa: CASSLGLAGAYNEQFF

clone_size: -
j_call: TRBJ1-1
d_call: -
v_call: TRBV10-3
cdr3_nt: TGTGCCATCAGTGAGACACAGGGGAACACTGAAGCTTTCTTT
cdr3_aa: CAISETQGNTEAFF

clone_size: -
j_call: TRBJ1-2
d_call: TRBD1
v_call: TRBV6-1
cdr3_nt: TGTGCCAGCAGAAGGGGACAGGTGTATGGCTACACCTTC
cdr3_aa: CASRRGQVYGYTF

clone_size: -
j_call: TRBJ2-2
d_call: -
v_call: TRBV2
cdr3_nt: TGTGCCAGCAGTGAGAGAACCACGGGCACCGGGGAGCTGTTTTTT
cdr3_aa: CASSERTTGTGELFF

clone_size: few
j_call: TRBJ2-1
d_call: -
v_call: TRBV20-1
cdr3_nt: TGCAGTGCCGGAGTAAACAATGAGCAGTTCTTC
cdr3_aa: CSAGVNNEQFF

clone_size: once
j_call: TRBJ2-5
d_call: -
v_call: TRBV15
cdr3_nt: TGTGCCACCAGCAGAGGAGAGTTTTCTGGGGAGACCCAGTACTTC
cdr3_aa: CATSRGEFSGETQYF

clone_size: once
j_call: TRBJ2-5
d_call: TRBD2
v_call: TRBV7-2
cdr3_nt: TGTGCCAGCAGCTTAGTAGCGGGGGTCCAAGAGACCCAGTACTTC
cdr3_aa: CASSLVAGVQETQYF

clone_size: -
j_call: TRBJ1-1
d_call: -
v_call: TRBV9
cdr3_nt: TGTGCCAGCAGCTCCCAGGGCGAGCAGGAAGCTTTCTTT
cdr3_aa: CASSSQGEQEAFF

clone_size: -
j_call: TRBJ1-1
d_call: -
v_call: TRBV9
cdr3_nt: TGTGCCAGCAGCGTAGTCGGAGAAAACACTGAAGCTTTCTTT
cdr3_aa: CASSVVGENTEAFF

clone_size: -
j_call: TRBJ2-7
d_call: -
v_call: TRBV30
cdr3_nt: TGTGCCTGGAGTTATAGCCCCTCCTACGAGCAGTACTTC
cdr3_aa: CAWSYSPSYEQYF

clone_size: few
j_call: TRBJ2-3
d_call: TRBD1
v_call: TRBV7-2
cdr3_nt: TGTGCCAGCAGCCAACCGACAGGGACGCAGTATTTT
cdr3_aa: CASSQPTGTQYF

clone_size: -
j_call: TRBJ2-3
d_call: TRBD2
v_call: TRBV4-3
cdr3_nt: TGCGCCAGCAGCCAAGAGCGGGGGGGCCCGGATACGCAGTATTTT
cdr3_aa: CASSQERGGPDTQYF

clone_size: -
j_call: TRBJ1-4
d_call: -
v_call: TRBV4-1
cdr3_nt: TGCGCCAGCAGCCAAGATTACAGGGCTAATGAAAAACTGTTTTTT
cdr3_aa: CASSQDYRANEKLFF

clone_size: -
j_call: TRBJ2-5
d_call: TRBD2
v_call: TRBV29-1
cdr3_nt: TGCAGCTTGGCGGGGCTAGCGGGGGAAGAGACCCAGTACTTC
cdr3_aa: CSLAGLAGEETQYF

clone_size: -
j_call: TRBJ1-4
d_call: -
v_call: TRBV7-9
cdr3_nt: TGTGCCAGCAGCTCTTACAGGGCAACTAATGAAAAACTGTTTTTT
cdr3_aa: CASSSYRATNEKLFF

clone_size: once
j_call: TRBJ1-1
d_call: -
v_call: TRBV25-1
cdr3_nt: TGTGCCAGCAGTGATGCTGGGCGTGATGAAGCTTTCTTT
cdr3_aa: CASSDAGRDEAFF

clone_size: few
j_call: TRBJ2-1
d_call: TRBD2
v_call: TRBV5-1
cdr3_nt: TGCGCCAGCAGCTTAGCGGGGGAGTCCTACAATGAGCAGTTCTTC
cdr3_aa: CASSLAGESYNEQFF

clone_size: -
j_call: TRBJ2-5
d_call: -
v_call: TRBV20-1
cdr3_nt: TGCAGTGCTGTTAAGGGAGAGACCCAGTACTTC
cdr3_aa: CSAVKGETQYF

clone_size: -
j_call: TRBJ2-1
d_call: -
v_call: TRBV7-2
cdr3_nt: TGTGCCAGCAGCTCGAGGGCGGAAAATGAGCAGTTCTTC
cdr3_aa: CASSSRAENEQFF

clone_size: -
j_call: TRBJ2-1
d_call: TRBD2
v_call: TRBV14
cdr3_nt: TGTGCCAGCAGCCCGCTCACACTAGCGGGGGGGTCCAATGAGCAGTTCTTC
cdr3_aa: CASSPLTLAGGSNEQFF

clone_size: -
j_call: TRBJ2-3
d_call: -
v_call: TRBV9
cdr3_nt: TGTGCCAGCAGCGCACAGGGATGGGCAGATACGCAGTATTTT
cdr3_aa: CASSAQGWADTQYF

clone_size: -
j_call: TRBJ1-6
d_call: -
v_call: TRBV5-1
cdr3_nt: TGCGCCAGCAGCTTAGAACGGCGGGACTTCAGTTCACCCCTCCACTTT
cdr3_aa: CASSLERRDFSSPLHF

clone_size: few
j_call: TRBJ1-6
d_call: -
v_call: TRBV9
cdr3_nt: TGTGCCAGCAGCTCCACAGACAGGAATTCACCCCTCCACTTT
cdr3_aa: CASSSTDRNSPLHF

clone_size: -
j_call: TRBJ1-6
d_call: -
v_call: TRBV30
cdr3_nt: TGTGCCTGGAGTGTAGGGGCCGCGAGCTCCTATAATTCACCCCTCCACTTT
cdr3_aa: CAWSVGAASSYNSPLHF

clone_size: few
j_call: TRBJ2-3
d_call: -
v_call: TRBV29-1
cdr3_nt: TGCAGCGTTGAAGGGGGGCGGACAGATACGCAGTATTTT
cdr3_aa: CSVEGGRTDTQYF